This T cell receptor beta chain was retrieved from a study of T cells in Graves' hyperthyroidism and ophthalmopathy. The junction had 6 bases not matched to a gene; V was cut back by 1 base and J by 1 base. The V gene's germline CDR1 is SEHNR and CDR2 FQNEAQ (reference sequence). The CDR3 extends over 17 amino acids. The investigators amplified TCR beta CDR3 regions from RNA transcripts. The TCR CDR3 was amplified in a first-round RT-PCR using the HTBI primer set. From the multiplex PCR reads, TCRdb called clonotypes with MiXCR, one entry per CDR3 protein. The sample contains around 340,000 distinct CDR3 sequences, 21% of which appear only once. Newly diagnosed patients aged 18 to 65 had hyperthyroidism of under 2 months' duration. This clonotype was recorded many times.

The clonotype was recovered from a woman between 45 and 60 years old with Graves' hyperthyroidism. The gene calls are TRBV7-9 and TRBJ1-4, with TRBD1 matching over 7 bases. Sample: blood. The CDR3 reads CASSLEGGWRTNEKLFF. In DNA, the CDR3 is TGTGCCAGCAGCTTAGAAGGGGGCTGGCGAACTAATGAAAAACTGTTTTTT.